The sequence of this T cell receptor beta chain was determined in a study of human T cells and chemical hapten exposure. Study details: Patients received weekly diphenylcyclopropenone doses to the scalp throughout the roughly 24-week study. Variability of per-sample TCR yields stemmed mainly from small differences in pooled library volume.

Trimming took off 1 base at V and 1 base at J, with 16 bases between the two ends. Germline V gives CDR1 SEHNR, CDR2 FQNEAQ (reference sequence). The CDR3 has 17 amino acids. The sample's time point: pre-sensitization, week 0. The treatment here: therapeutic diphenylcyclopropenone sensitization with weekly scalp DPC. Blood collection took place prior to placing each patch test. How the authors handled the data: Samples contained a median of 95,638 TCRs, with a range of about 23,224 to 700,000. TCRdb redid the calling of the RACE reads with MiXCR, one entry per CDR3 protein. The V and J calls, along with clone size, are taken from TCRdb and not from the paper's own processing. Of over 300,000 distinct CDR3 sequences listed, about 5.1% are singletons.

The TCR was taken from a woman aged 50 to 60 with alopecia areata. Some clones in this sample may be carry-over from other donors' samples. The chain uses TRBV7-9 and TRBJ2-5; weak D call: TRBD1 (5 bases). This specimen was whole blood, taken in connection with sensitization to the hapten diphenylcyclopropenone (DPC). CDR3 nucleotides: TGTGCCAGCAGCTTAGTCCCGATGGGGCAAGTCCAAGAGACCCAGTACTTC. This codes for CASSLVPMGQVQETQYF.